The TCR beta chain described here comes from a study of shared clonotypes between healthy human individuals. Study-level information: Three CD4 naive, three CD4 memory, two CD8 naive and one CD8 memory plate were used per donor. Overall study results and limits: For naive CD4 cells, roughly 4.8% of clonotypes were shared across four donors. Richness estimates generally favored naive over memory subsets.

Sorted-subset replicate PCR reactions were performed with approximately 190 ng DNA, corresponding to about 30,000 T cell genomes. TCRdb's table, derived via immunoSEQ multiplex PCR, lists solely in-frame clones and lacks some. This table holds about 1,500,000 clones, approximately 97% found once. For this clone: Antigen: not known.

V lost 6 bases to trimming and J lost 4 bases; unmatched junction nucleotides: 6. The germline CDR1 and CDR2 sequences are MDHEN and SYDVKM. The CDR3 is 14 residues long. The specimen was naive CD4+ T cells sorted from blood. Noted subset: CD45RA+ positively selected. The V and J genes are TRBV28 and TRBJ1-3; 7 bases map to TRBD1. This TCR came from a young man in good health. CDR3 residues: CASRNDREGNTIYF. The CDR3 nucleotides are TGTGCCAGCAGGAACGACAGGGAAGGAAACACCATATATTTT.